A few counts support the clone carrying this TCR beta chain. With 7 bases clipped from V and 5 bases from J, the junction kept 8 bases outside the gene matches. In germline, CDR1 is ENHRY, CDR2 SYGVKD. The CDR3 is 14 amino acids. A single record per CDR3 protein comes from TCRdb applying MiXCR to the 5' RACE reads. The sample has roughly 700,000 distinct CDR3 sequences; 8.6% are singletons. This sample is part of a study of identical twins. These data were also filed under a second study, of yellow fever vaccine responses in identical twins.

This sequence originates from a woman aged 18 to 35 in good health. Input material: PBMCs. This chain joins TRBV10-3 and TRBJ2-7, with 10 positions matching TRBD1. DNA of the CDR3: TGTGCCATCACTCCGGGACAGGGGACACACGAGCAGTACTTC. It specifies CAITPGQGTHEQYF.